What follows are 12 T cell receptor beta chains derived from one specimen sequenced in a study of T-cell memory formation after mild COVID-19. Each CDR3 protein is one row after TCRdb ran MiXCR on the 5' RACE reads. The repertoire has approximately 350,000 distinct CDR3 sequences, 10% to 15% of them found once; the top ten carry around 21%. The sample comprised PBMCs or a T cell subset sorted from them (not recorded which). The receptors originated from a man between 18 and 29 years old who had mild COVID-19 (a few samples of this study predate the infection). Cell type and time point are not known.

The J gene is TRBJ2-1, the V gene TRBV27, with D unresolved. This CDR3 region has 16 residues. Germline values: CDR1 MNHEY, CDR2 SMNVEV (reference sequence). The germline V and J ends were trimmed by 1 base and 10 bases, with 20 bases remaining between them. CDR3 sequence reads: CASSLLQRANQGEQFF. The CDR3 DNA reads as TGTGCCAGCAGTTTATTGCAGAGAGCGAACCAAGGAGAGCAGTTCTTC.

This chain joins TRBV20-1 and TRBJ2-4; D not resolved. The CDR3 loop spans 14 amino acids. Trimming pared 7 bases from V and 2 bases from J, leaving 15 bases between. Germline CDR1 is DFQATT and CDR2 is SNEGSKA (reference sequence). This CDR3 is CSGQDGFTKNIQYF. The DNA for the CDR3 is TGCAGTGGGCAGGATGGTTTTACCAAAAACATTCAGTACTTC.

This clonotype was seen a handful of times. In DNA, the CDR3 is TGCAGTGCTAGAGCCGGAGCTAGCTACGAGCAGTACTTC. It is translated as CSARAGASYEQYF. This chain connects TRBV20-1 to TRBJ2-7; no reliable D call. The CDR3 totals 13 residues. Between the trimmed V and J ends, which lost 1 base and 3 bases, there was a span of 10 bases. CDR1 is DFQATT, CDR2 SNEGSKA, per germline (reference sequence).

This clonotype was observed a handful of times. This sequence joins TRBV4-3 and TRBJ1-1; D call uncertain. Germline assignment: CDR1 LGHNA and CDR2 YSLEER. The V and J ends lost 0 bases and 1 base respectively, with 9 bases between them. The CDR3 runs to 15 residues. The CDR3 DNA is TGCGCCAGCAGCCAAGATCCGGGAAGGAACACTGAAGCTTTCTTT. It yields the protein CASSQDPGRNTEAFF.

This clonotype was counted a few times. This chain connects TRBV5-6 to TRBJ1-4, with D hard to call. CDR1 and CDR2 (germline): SGHDT, YYEEEE. CDR3 size: 16 residues. Trimming shortened V by 0 bases and J by 0 bases, and 9 bases separated the two germline ends. For the CDR3, the DNA is TGTGCCAGCAGCTTGGCCGGGATGGCAACTAATGAAAAACTGTTTTTT. It translates to CASSLAGMATNEKLFF.

This clonotype was picked up many times. V is TRBV5-4 and J is TRBJ1-1; D is ambiguous. This CDR3 comprises 13 residues. The V end lost 4 bases, the J end lost 3 bases, and 10 bases lay between the germline ends. In germline, CDR1 is SGHNT, CDR2 YYREEE (reference sequence). For the CDR3, the DNA is TGTGCCAGCAGCCAAGGGTGGGACACTGAAGCTTTCTTT. It translates to CASSQGWDTEAFF.

This sequence joins TRBV13 and TRBJ2-7; D possibly corresponds to TRBD2 (7 bases). V lost 2 bases, J lost 5 bases, and 16 bases lay in between. This CDR3 contains 15 residues. The germline CDR1 and CDR2 sequences are PRHDT and FYEKMQ (reference sequence). This CDR3 reads CASSLLRAGADEQYF. For the CDR3, the DNA is TGTGCCAGCAGCTTACTTCGGGCGGGGGCTGACGAGCAGTACTTC. Drawing the rest from reference TRBV13 and TRBJ2-7, the complete variable domain is AAGVIQSPRHLIKEKRETATLKCYPIPRHDTVYWYQQGPGQDPQFLISFYEKMQSDKGSIPDRFSAQQFSDYHSELNMSSLELGDSALYFCASSLLRAGADEQYFGPGTRLTVT.

The V call is TRBV28, the J call TRBJ2-7; D is ambiguous. Germline V gene lookup returns CDR1 MDHEN and CDR2 SYDVKM. The length of the CDR3 is 15 residues. V was clipped by 4 bases and J by 3 bases, with 16 bases between them. The CDR3 bases are TGTGCCAGCAGTTCCCCCGCCAGTGGGCTCTACGAGCAGTACGTC. Translating gives CASSSPASGLYEQYV.

This clonotype has just a few counts. The chain combines TRBV11-2 with TRBJ2-3; TRBD2 matches at 10 bases. The CDR3 runs to 16 residues. Germline CDR1 and CDR2: SGHAT and FQNNGV. J gave up 0 bases and V 5 bases, and 5 bases lay outside the gene matches. CDR3 amino acids: CASSLRAGGSTDTQYF. The CDR3 nucleotides read TGTGCCAGCAGCCTCCGAGCGGGGGGGAGCACAGATACGCAGTATTTT.

CDR3 nucleotides: TGTGCCAGCAGCCTTCGGATGGGACGCGGGTACAATGAGCAGTTCTTC. This translates into CASSLRMGRGYNEQFF. This chain connects TRBV7-2 to TRBJ2-1; tentatively, D is TRBD1 or TRBD2 (5 bases each). Germline V gives CDR1 SGHTA, CDR2 FQGNSA. With 5 bases removed from V and 4 bases from J, the gap between germline ends came to 18 bases. The CDR3 extends over 16 amino acids. The full variable domain, in which reference TRBV7-2 and TRBJ2-1 provide the parts outside the CDR3, is GAGVSQSPSNKVTEKGKDVELRCDPISGHTALYWYRQSLGQGLEFLIYFQGNSAPDKSGLPSDRFSAERTGGSVSTLTIQRTQQEDSAVYLCASSLRMGRGYNEQFFGPGTRLTVL.

V is TRBV6-1 and J is TRBJ1-5; D is uncertain. CDR1 and CDR2 (germline): MNHNS, SASEGT. Trimming took 6 bases from V and 5 from J, leaving 5 bases between them. This CDR3 has 11 residues. CDR3 coding DNA: TGTGCCAGCAGCCTAGATCAGCCCCAGCATTTT. Translated, it gives CASSLDQPQHF.

V is TRBV7-9 and J is TRBJ2-5; D is ambiguous. Germline assignment: CDR1 SEHNR and CDR2 FQNEAQ (reference sequence). The CDR3 is made up of 14 amino acids. V was pared by 5 bases and J by 5 bases, with 15 bases between. The CDR3 protein is CASSDRAQRETQYF. The DNA of the CDR3 is TGTGCCAGCAGCGACCGGGCCCAGAGGGAGACCCAGTACTTC.